This TCR beta chain was sequenced during a study of immune cell composition in non-small cell lung cancer listed by TCRdb under 2017. About the study as a whole: Histologic subtype, mostly lung adenocarcinoma or squamous cell carcinoma, was determined with H&E together with p63, CK5, Napsin A and TTF-1 immunohistochemistry. TCR-beta sequencing (Adaptive Biotechnologies) was performed on roughly 35 paired NSCLC tumour and non-adjacent lung specimens plus 26 tumour-only specimens. For supplementary cohort #1, made up of roughly eleven lung adenocarcinoma cases, paired tumour/lung TCR-beta sequencing was done and TIL populations were generated so that tumour reactivity could be assessed. A few tumour specimens that had TCR-beta data belonged to rare histological subtypes and were left out of the subtype comparisons.

A two-step multiplex PCR amplified TCR-beta CDR3 regions from genomic DNA, and the second step of the PCR added Illumina-compatible adaptors. TCR-beta immunosequencing was carried out on an Illumina platform through the commercial immunoSEQ service. Under the source paper's analysis protocol: Repertoires were summarised by productive clonality and by Top 10 Clones, defined as the percentage of T-cell templates derived from the ten most frequent sequences. Productive clonality had a range of 0 to 1, where 1 means a monoclonal population. Using log10 scatter plots, tumour-associated clones were identified as sequences that made up at least 0.1% of tumour T-cell templates yet were absent from the matched non-adjacent lung. Student's t-tests were used for two-group comparisons, ANOVA for comparisons across stages, and linear regression for relationships, with analyses done in GraphPad Prism7 and R. Sourced from immuneACCESS, this table was stored by TCRdb with only in-frame sequences that have V and J called. A share of the clones is absent; for the studies checked, an unresolved V gene accounts for under half, and the remainder has no known explanation. That table supplies the V and J calls and clone size; D and trimming were determined from the DNA. In this sample the table shows roughly 740 clones, 72% of which occur a single time. Roughly 14% of the sample is held by the ten biggest clonotypes.

General findings and caveats noted by the study authors: No significant correlation was found between tumour TCR-beta clonality and smoking pack-years. In around ten adenocarcinoma cases, a strong correlation was found between maximal tumour-associated clone frequency and TIL tumour reactivity, whereas no such correlation was found between overall clonality and TIL tumour reactivity. Tumour-associated clones >0.5% occurred in nearly half of NSCLC cases: about 32% of adenocarcinomas versus around 79% of squamous carcinomas. The reactivity cohort included only around eleven cases, and whether tumour-reactive clones share sequences with the dominant in vivo tumour-associated clones was not shown.

The germline V gene provides CDR1 SGHVS and CDR2 FNYEAQ. Including cysteine and phenylalanine, the CDR3 has 14 amino acids. Only CDR3 DNA is held: 42 bases, read in frame from base 1. Germline trimming amounts to 5 bases on V and 9 bases on J, with 8 as the count of junction bases outside the gene matches. Normal lung samples came from the same patient and consisted of non-adjacent lung tissue collected as far from the tumour as possible, at a distance of at least 3 cm. Genomic DNA was extracted with the QIAamp DNA kit from frozen aliquots of unsorted single-cell suspensions. Tissues arrived within 2 hours of resection and were immediately processed into single-cell suspensions. Tissue was mechanically dissociated and enzymatically digested with DNase I, collagenase I and hyaluronidase for approximately 30 minutes at 37 °C, then filtered and RBC-lysed. This clone was seen a few times. Which antigen it targets is not known. Base-call qualities are not available, and no considerably larger clone is one nucleotide away.

The receptor was isolated from a human donor with non-small cell lung cancer. The V and J genes are TRBV7-6 and TRBJ2-1; 9 central nucleotides agree with TRBD2. Sequencing was done on a sample of non-adjacent lung tissue. The bases read TGTGCCAGCAGCCCAGGGACTAGCCGGGGTGAGCAGTTCTTC. It encodes CASSPGTSRGEQFF.